Listed below are T cell receptor beta chains from one sample, sequenced in a study of T cell responses to AZD1222 COVID-19 vaccine. The method was immunoSEQ multiplex PCR; TCRdb's version includes in-frame clones alone and lacks a portion of them. The sample consists of tens of thousands of clones, roughly 85% of them appearing once. The specimen comprised peripheral blood, sampled on day 0 of AZD1222 vaccination. The receptors shown here come from an adult in good health. Each CDR3 is given with its conserved first and last residue. A D gene is named only where the DNA matches it firmly. Clone size, where shown, is once, few, many, or a class for clones that have expanded.

size,D,V,J,DNA,CDR3
NA,TRBD1,TRBV6-6,TRBJ1-6,TGTGCCAGCAGGAACCATCGGACAGGAGTAAATTCACCCCTCCACTTT,CASRNHRTGVNSPLHF
NA,TRBD1,TRBV2,TRBJ1-4,TGTGCCACCAGGACAGGGCTTAATGAAAAACTGTTTTTT,CATRTGLNEKLFF
NA,NA,TRBV5-3,TRBJ1-4,TGTGCCAGAAGACCAGGGGTGGGGGAAAAACTGTTTTTT,CARRPGVGEKLFF
NA,NA,TRBV5-5,TRBJ1-1,TGTGCCAGCAGCTTCCTTACTGAAGCTTTCTTT,CASSFLTEAFF
NA,NA,TRBV5-5,TRBJ2-7,TGTGCCAGCAGCTTGGCCCTTTCCTACGAGCAGTACTTC,CASSLALSYEQYF
NA,TRBD1,TRBV15,TRBJ2-7,TGTGCCACCAGCAGTCCATCCGGGACAGAGGCCCCCGAGCAGTACTTC,CATSSPSGTEAPEQYF
NA,NA,TRBV7-2,TRBJ2-1,TGTGCCAGCAGCGCTCAAAGCGTAGGCGGGGATGAGCAGTTCTTC,CASSAQSVGGDEQFF
once,TRBD1,TRBV29-1,TRBJ1-5,TGCAGCGTCCGGGACAGGGGTCAGCCCCAGCATTTT,CSVRDRGQPQHF
NA,NA,TRBV27,TRBJ1-2,TGTGCCAGCAGTTTATCGCCCAGGGTCTGGGGCTACACCTTC,CASSLSPRVWGYTF
NA,TRBD1,TRBV2,TRBJ2-5,TGTGCCAGCAGTGAACAGGGGGTTCAGGAGACCCAGTACTTC,CASSEQGVQETQYF
once,TRBD1,TRBV6-6,TRBJ2-7,TGTGCCAGCAGTCCACCCGGACAGGGGGCTTACGAGCAGTACTTC,CASSPPGQGAYEQYF
NA,NA,TRBV2,TRBJ1-4,TGTGCCAGCACCTTGGGGGAGGCGGATGAAAAACTGTTTTTT,CASTLGEADEKLFF
once,TRBD1,TRBV5-6,TRBJ1-2,TGTGCCAGCAGCTTGGGACAGGGTCGTCAGCACTATGGCTACACCTTC,CASSLGQGRQHYGYTF
NA,NA,TRBV5-1,TRBJ1-2,TGCGCCAGCAGCTTGAGCACCGACTATGGCTACACCTTC,CASSLSTDYGYTF
NA,NA,TRBV27,TRBJ1-1,TGTGCCAGCAGTTTTAGGGGTCCGAATACTGAAGCTTTCTTT,CASSFRGPNTEAFF
NA,NA,TRBV6-5,TRBJ1-1,TGTGCCAGCAGTTCGGTAATCAACACTGAAGCTTTCTTT,CASSSVINTEAFF
NA,NA,TRBV12-3/TRBV12-4,TRBJ2-5,TGTGCCAGCAGTCGGGACCTAGAGACCCAGTACTTC,CASSRDLETQYF
few,NA,TRBV12-3/TRBV12-4,TRBJ2-7,TGTGCCAGCAGGGGCCCCAGCTCCTACGAGCAGTACTTC,CASRGPSSYEQYF
NA,NA,TRBV5-8,TRBJ2-3,TGTGCCAGCAGCTTGGTGGCTAGCTTGCCAGATACGCAGTATTTT,CASSLVASLPDTQYF
NA,NA,TRBV9,TRBJ1-3,TGTGCCAGCAGCGTAGGGGTACTCTCTGGAAACACCATATATTTT,CASSVGVLSGNTIYF
NA,NA,TRBV6-5,TRBJ2-7,TGTGCCAGCAGATATCAGAGCTCCTACGAGCAGTACTTC,CASRYQSSYEQYF
NA,NA,TRBV19,TRBJ1-5,TGTGCCAGTAGTATTGGCAGCCCCGACAATCAGCCCCAGCATTTT,CASSIGSPDNQPQHF
NA,TRBD2,TRBV30,TRBJ2-1,TGTGCCTGGAGTGTTTTAAGCGGGGGGTCCAATGAGCAGTTCTTC,CAWSVLSGGSNEQFF
NA,NA,TRBV2,TRBJ1-4,TGTGCCAGTGAGCCGATGTCAGGGGAACTGTTTTTT,CASEPMSGELFF
NA,TRBD2,TRBV4-1,TRBJ2-1,TGCGCCAGCAGCCAAGATAGATTGCGGGAGGCCTACAATGAGCAGTTCTTC,CASSQDRLREAYNEQFF
NA,TRBD1,TRBV5-6,TRBJ1-2,TGTGCCAGCAGCTTGGTCGGCAGGGGGACGCATGGCTACACCTTC,CASSLVGRGTHGYTF
NA,NA,TRBV5-6,TRBJ2-1,TGTGCCAGCAGCTTGAAGGGATACAATGAGCAGTTCTTC,CASSLKGYNEQFF
NA,TRBD2,TRBV7-8,TRBJ2-1,TGTGCCAGCAGCTTAGCTCCAGCGGGAGTCACTGGGCAGTTCTTC,CASSLAPAGVTGQFF
NA,NA,TRBV11-2,TRBJ1-2,TGTGCCAGCAGTCACGTGGGCGGCCGTGGCTACACCTTC,CASSHVGGRGYTF
once,TRBD1,TRBV15,TRBJ2-1,TGTGCCACCCAGACAGGGGGCTCCTACAATGAGCAGTTCTTC,CATQTGGSYNEQFF
NA,NA,TRBV29-1,TRBJ2-2,TGCAGCGTTGAAATGTCGGGGCGTCACACCGGGGAGCTGTTTTTT,CSVEMSGRHTGELFF
NA,TRBD1,TRBV11-3,TRBJ1-1,TGTGCCAGCAGCATGACAGGGGACACTGAAGCTTTCTTT,CASSMTGDTEAFF
NA,NA,TRBV2,TRBJ1-1,TGTGCCAGTACGACGCAGGGGTACACTGAAGCTTTCTTT,CASTTQGYTEAFF
NA,TRBD2,TRBV7-2,TRBJ2-7,TGTGCCAGCAGCTTAGGAGGGAGCGGGGGGCGGACCGAGCAGTACTTC,CASSLGGSGGRTEQYF
NA,TRBD1,TRBV2,TRBJ1-4,TGTGCCAGCAGTGGGACAGGGGGCGCGAACCTGTTTTTT,CASSGTGGANLFF
NA,NA,TRBV19,TRBJ1-1,TGTGCCAGTAGTAAGGGGCAGGGAAACACTGAAGCTTTCTTT,CASSKGQGNTEAFF
NA,TRBD1,TRBV5-4,TRBJ2-7,TGTGCCAGCAGCTTGGATTGGGGGACAGTTTCCTACGAGCAGTACTTC,CASSLDWGTVSYEQYF
once,TRBD2,TRBV7-2,TRBJ2-5,TGTGCCAGCAGCCCGCCCGGGACTAGCCCGAGAATTGGGACCCAGTACTTC,CASSPPGTSPRIGTQYF
NA,NA,TRBV4-2,TRBJ2-7,TGTGCCAGCAGCCCTCAAACACTTCCCCGCGAGCAGTACTTC,CASSPQTLPREQYF
few,TRBD1,TRBV5-1,TRBJ2-7,TGCGCCAGCAGCTACCCGGGACAGGCGACCTACGAGCAGTACTTC,CASSYPGQATYEQYF
NA,NA,TRBV13,TRBJ2-7,TGTGCCAGCAGCTTATATGGCCCCTACGAGCAGTACTTC,CASSLYGPYEQYF
NA,NA,TRBV5-1,TRBJ1-1,TGCGCCAGCAGCTTGGGTGCCGGAAGGGAAGCTTTCTTT,CASSLGAGREAFF
NA,TRBD2,TRBV7-6,TRBJ2-1,TGTGCCAGCAGCACCGGCCTAGCGGGCTCCTACAATGAGCAGTTCTTC,CASSTGLAGSYNEQFF
once,TRBD2,TRBV13,TRBJ2-5,TGTGCCAGCAGCTTAGGACTAGCGGGAGTGATTAGCCAAGAGACCCAGTACTTC,CASSLGLAGVISQETQYF
few,NA,TRBV5-1,TRBJ2-3,TGCGCCACCAAGCCCTACCAAAACACAGATACGCAGTATTTT,CATKPYQNTDTQYF
NA,NA,TRBV27,TRBJ1-5,TGTGCCAGCAGTTCCGGGAATTCCAATCAGCCCCAGCATTTT,CASSSGNSNQPQHF
NA,TRBD1,TRBV5-4,TRBJ1-1,TGTGCCAGCAGCACACAGGGGGGGAACACTGAAGCTTTCTTT,CASSTQGGNTEAFF
NA,NA,TRBV6-1,TRBJ2-7,TGTGCCAGCAGTGAAACAGGGCCCTACGAGCAGTACTTC,CASSETGPYEQYF
NA,NA,TRBV19,TRBJ1-1,TGTGCCAGTAGTACCGGGACACTTAACACTGAAGCTTTCTTT,CASSTGTLNTEAFF
NA,TRBD1,TRBV7-8,TRBJ2-5,TGTGCCAGCAGCACGACAGGGGAAGAGACCCAGTACTTC,CASSTTGEETQYF
NA,NA,TRBV3-1/TRBV3-2,TRBJ2-7,TGTGCCAGCAGCCATTCCTACAGGGTGTACGAGCAGTACTTC,CASSHSYRVYEQYF
NA,NA,TRBV7-2,TRBJ2-7,TGTGCCAGCAGCTTCTCAGGGCCCTACGAGCAGTACTTC,CASSFSGPYEQYF
NA,NA,TRBV30,TRBJ2-1,TGTGCCTGGAGTGTTACGGGGTACCCCTACAATGAGCAGTTCTTC,CAWSVTGYPYNEQFF
NA,NA,TRBV24-1,TRBJ2-3,TGTGCCACCAGTGATTTTGTGGAAAATACGCAGTATTTT,CATSDFVENTQYF
NA,NA,TRBV5-4,TRBJ2-1,TGTGCCAGCAGCCATCCTACGGGGAAAAATGAGCAGTTCTTC,CASSHPTGKNEQFF
NA,NA,TRBV7-9,TRBJ2-7,TGTGCCAGCAGCTCCTTGGGTAGAGGGCTCGAGCAGTACTTC,CASSSLGRGLEQYF
few,NA,TRBV6-1,TRBJ1-6,TGTGCCAGCAGTGAATACTACGATCTGGGTAATTCACCCCTCCACTTT,CASSEYYDLGNSPLHF